The 17 T cell receptor beta chains below were found in one sample sequenced in a study of shared clonotypes between healthy human individuals (dated by TCRdb to the early 2020s). The protocol used for the library was the immunoSEQ multiplex PCR assay. The table was pulled from immuneACCESS by TCRdb, which kept in-frame rearrangements only. Such tables lose some clones; where checked, under half of the loss comes from unresolved V genes, and the rest has no known cause. The sample contains about 480,000 clones, roughly 85% of them found a single time. The ten largest clones take up 9.5% to 15% of the sample. Sequenced sample: PBMCs. Source of these receptors: a woman aged 40 to 55 in good health. Some clones in this sample may be carry-over from other donors' samples.

The CDR3: CASSLEARVQETQYF. The CDR3 DNA reads as TGCGCCAGCAGCTTGGAGGCCAGGGTCCAAGAGACCCAGTACTTC. The rearrangement joins TRBV5-1 to TRBJ2-5; weak D call: TRBD1 (5 bases). Germline V lookup: CDR1 SGHRS, CDR2 YFSETQ. The V gene lost 0 bases and the J gene lost 1 base, with 10 bases spanning the gap. CDR3 length: 15 residues.

The CDR3 DNA reads TGTGCCAGCAGCAGACCCCAGGACTCGTACAATGAGCAGTTCTTC. Amino acids: CASSRPQDSYNEQFF. The genes are TRBV6-6 and TRBJ2-1, with D perhaps TRBD2 (5 bases). The germline gives CDR1 MNHNY, CDR2 SVGAGI (reference sequence). This CDR3 is built from 15 residues. The germline V and J ends were trimmed by 6 bases and 4 bases, with 16 bases remaining between them.

This chain links TRBV6-5 with TRBJ2-5, with 14 nucleotides matching TRBD2. CDR3 length: 15 amino acids. J gave up 5 bases and V 6 bases, and 5 bases lay outside the gene matches. Germline CDR1 and CDR2: MNHEY and SVGAGI. CDR3 in amino acids: CASREGTSGSETQYF. CDR3 DNA sequence: TGTGCCAGCAGAGAGGGGACTAGCGGGAGTGAGACCCAGTACTTC.

The V gene is TRBV5-1, the J gene TRBJ2-7, with 12 bases fitting TRBD2. Trimming at V came to 7 bases and at J to 5 bases, leaving 7 bases not matched to a gene. Germline loops: CDR1 SGHRS, CDR2 YFSETQ. The CDR3 is 14 residues long. CDR3 protein: CASCTTSGSNEQYF. Here the CDR3 DNA reads TGCGCCAGCTGCACGACTAGCGGGAGTAACGAGCAGTACTTC.

The chain uses TRBV30 and TRBJ2-7; D is uncertain. This CDR3 has 16 amino acids. V lost 0 bases and J lost 0, with 15 bases in between. Germline V gives CDR1 GTSNPN, CDR2 SVGIG (reference sequence). In DNA form, the CDR3 reads TGTGCCTGGAGTGTACAATTCAGGTATATCTCCTACGAGCAGTACTTC. It codes for CAWSVQFRYISYEQYF.

CDR3 sequence: CASSPGLAGERSYNEQFF. The CDR3 coding sequence is TGTGCCAGCTCCCCGGGACTAGCGGGAGAGCGCTCCTACAATGAGCAGTTCTTC. The gene calls are TRBV18 and TRBJ2-1, with 14 bases identical to TRBD2. V lost 6 bases and J lost 0; bases outside the gene matches: 7. Germline V gene data show CDR1 as KGHSH and CDR2 as LQKENI. CDR3 size: 18 residues. Together with reference TRBV18 and TRBJ2-1, the CDR3 gives the full variable domain: NAGVMQNPRHLVRRRGQEARLRCSPMKGHSHVYWYRQLPEEGLKFMVYLQKENIIDESGMPKERFSAEFPKEGPSILRIQQVVRGDSAAYFCASSPGLAGERSYNEQFFGPGTRLTVL.

The V call is TRBV7-2, the J call TRBJ2-3, with a possible D match to TRBD2 (5 bases). This CDR3 has 13 amino acids. Trimming removed 5 bases from V and 4 bases from J, with 10 bases in between. Germline assignment: CDR1 SGHTA and CDR2 FQGNSA. CDR3 DNA: TGTGCCAGCAGCGTGGACTGGGCAGATACGCAGTATTTT. Protein sequence: CASSVDWADTQYF. Drawing the rest from reference TRBV7-2 and TRBJ2-3, the complete variable domain is GAGVSQSPSNKVTEKGKDVELRCDPISGHTALYWYRQSLGQGLEFLIYFQGNSAPDKSGLPSDRFSAERTGGSVSTLTIQRTQQEDSAVYLCASSVDWADTQYFGPGTRLTVL.

The V gene is TRBV28, the J gene TRBJ2-5; D is unclear. Germline CDR1 is MDHEN and CDR2 is SYDVKM. Between the trimmed V and J ends, which lost 3 bases and 11 bases, there was a span of 16 bases. CDR3 length equals 13 residues. This chain's CDR3 is CASSLATDSVQYF. The CDR3 nucleotides read TGTGCCAGCAGTTTGGCAACAGATTCCGTGCAGTACTTC.

The J gene is TRBJ2-7, the V gene TRBV5-5; TRBD1 matches at 9 bases. Germline loops: CDR1 SGHKS, CDR2 YYEKEE (reference sequence). The V segment lost 4 bases and the J segment 3 bases; nucleotides outside the gene matches: 11. The CDR3 consists of 16 residues. Here the CDR3 DNA reads TGTGCCAGCAGCGCCGGACAGGGGTCGGGTTACTACGAGCAGTACTTC. Amino acids: CASSAGQGSGYYEQYF.

The V call is TRBV7-7, the J call TRBJ2-5; D gene uncertain. CDR3 length: 15 residues. Deletions cut 1 base from V and 5 bases from J, with 14 bases between. Germline values: CDR1 SSHAT, CDR2 FNYEAQ (reference sequence). CDR3 residues: CASSLVGSLSETQYF. CDR3 in DNA: TGTGCCAGCAGCTTAGTCGGGTCACTCTCGGAGACCCAGTACTTC.

V and J are TRBV5-4 and TRBJ1-3; D is unclear. This CDR3 region has 16 residues. The ends were cut back, 4 bases at V and 1 base at J, with 15 bases in the middle. Germline values: CDR1 SGHNT, CDR2 YYREEE (reference sequence). The CDR3 reads CASSLANGESGNTIYF. CDR3 nucleotide sequence: TGTGCCAGCAGCCTAGCTAACGGCGAATCTGGAAACACCATATATTTT.

The rearrangement links TRBV6-1 to TRBJ2-1, with 9 bases lining up with TRBD2. Per the germline V gene, CDR1 is MNHNS and CDR2 is SASEGT. V gave up 2 bases and J gave up 15 bases; unmatched junction bases: 11. The CDR3 totals 14 residues. CDR3 DNA: TGTGCCAGCAGTGAAACTCTAACTAGCGGGCCCCCGTTCTTC. Translation gives CASSETLTSGPPFF.

V and J are TRBV7-6 and TRBJ2-3; 10 bases align to TRBD2. Germline loops: CDR1 SGHVS, CDR2 FNYEAQ. The V segment lost 5 bases and the J segment 3 bases; nucleotides outside the gene matches: 8. The CDR3 contains 16 residues. The CDR3 DNA reads as TGTGCCAGCAGCCGGGTGGCTAGCGGGAGTACAGATACGCAGTATTTT. Residues: CASSRVASGSTDTQYF. Full variable domain (remainder filled in from reference TRBV7-6 and TRBJ2-3): GAGVSQSPRYKVTKRGQDVALRCDPISGHVSLYWYRQALGQGPEFLTYFNYEAQQDKSGLPNDRFSAERPEGSISTLTIQRTEQRDSAMYRCASSRVASGSTDTQYFGPGTRLTVL.

The chain is built from TRBV27 and TRBJ1-4; no clear D. Germline V gene lookup returns CDR1 MNHEY and CDR2 SMNVEV (reference sequence). The CDR3 totals 12 residues. V was pared by 2 bases and J by 12 bases, with 10 bases between. The CDR3 protein is CASSLLGGELFF. The CDR3 coding sequence is TGTGCCAGCAGTTTACTGGGTGGGGAACTGTTTTTT.

The chain is built from TRBV5-4 and TRBJ2-2; perhaps TRBD1 as D (6 bases). Trimming stripped 0 bases from V and 4 bases from J, with 10 bases between. Germline loops: CDR1 SGHNT, CDR2 YYREEE (reference sequence). CDR3 length: 15 residues. CDR3 bases: TGTGCCAGCAGCTTGGACAGGGTACTCACCGGGGAGCTGTTTTTT. Its protein is CASSLDRVLTGELFF. The entire variable domain, with the rest obtained from reference TRBV5-4 and TRBJ2-2, is as follows: ETGVTQSPTHLIKTRGQQVTLRCSSQSGHNTVSWYQQALGQGPQFIFQYYREEENGRGNFPPRFSGLQFPNYSSELNVNALELDDSALYLCASSLDRVLTGELFFGEGSRLTVL.

The V call is TRBV4-2, the J call TRBJ1-2; D ambiguous. Germline V CDR1 and CDR2: LGHNA, YNFKEQ. Trimming took off 0 bases at V and 2 bases at J, with 10 bases between the two ends. The CDR3 runs to 15 residues. The CDR3 DNA is TGTGCCAGCAGCCAAGAATACGCAACCAACTATGGCTACACCTTC. Its translation: CASSQEYATNYGYTF.

The chain is built from TRBV5-1 and TRBJ2-7; TRBD1 aligns across 9 bases. V shed 1 base, J shed 3 bases, and the junction held 11 bases outside the gene matches. Germline CDR1 SGHRS, CDR2 YFSETQ. The length of the CDR3 is 17 residues. The CDR3 nucleotides are TGCGCCAGCAGCTTGTTCCTAGCACCGGGACAGGGCTACGAGCAGTACTTC. This encodes CASSLFLAPGQGYEQYF.